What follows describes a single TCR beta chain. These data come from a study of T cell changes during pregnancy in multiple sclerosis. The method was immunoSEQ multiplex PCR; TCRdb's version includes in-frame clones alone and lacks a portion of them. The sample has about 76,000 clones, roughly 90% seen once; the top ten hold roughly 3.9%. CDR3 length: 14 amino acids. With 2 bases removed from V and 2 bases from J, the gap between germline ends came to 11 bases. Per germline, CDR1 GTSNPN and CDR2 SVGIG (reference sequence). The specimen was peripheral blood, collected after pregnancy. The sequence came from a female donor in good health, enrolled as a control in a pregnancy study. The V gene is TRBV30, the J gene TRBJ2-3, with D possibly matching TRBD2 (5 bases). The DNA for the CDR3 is TGTGCCTGGAGTCGAAGCGGTACCACAGATACGCAGTATTTT. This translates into CAWSRSGTTDTQYF.